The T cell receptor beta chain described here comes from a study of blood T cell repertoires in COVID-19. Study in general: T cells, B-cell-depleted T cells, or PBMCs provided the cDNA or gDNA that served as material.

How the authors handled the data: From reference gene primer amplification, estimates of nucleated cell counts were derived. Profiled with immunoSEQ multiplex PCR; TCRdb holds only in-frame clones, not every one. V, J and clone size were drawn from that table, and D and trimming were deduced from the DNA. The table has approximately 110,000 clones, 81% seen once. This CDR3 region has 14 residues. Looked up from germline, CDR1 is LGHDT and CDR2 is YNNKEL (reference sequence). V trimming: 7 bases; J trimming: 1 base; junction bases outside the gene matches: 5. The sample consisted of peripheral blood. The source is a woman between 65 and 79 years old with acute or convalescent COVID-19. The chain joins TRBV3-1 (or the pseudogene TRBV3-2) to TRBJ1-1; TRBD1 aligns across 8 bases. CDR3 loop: CASTQTGANTEAFF. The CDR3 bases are TGTGCCAGCACCCAGACAGGGGCGAACACTGAAGCTTTCTTT.